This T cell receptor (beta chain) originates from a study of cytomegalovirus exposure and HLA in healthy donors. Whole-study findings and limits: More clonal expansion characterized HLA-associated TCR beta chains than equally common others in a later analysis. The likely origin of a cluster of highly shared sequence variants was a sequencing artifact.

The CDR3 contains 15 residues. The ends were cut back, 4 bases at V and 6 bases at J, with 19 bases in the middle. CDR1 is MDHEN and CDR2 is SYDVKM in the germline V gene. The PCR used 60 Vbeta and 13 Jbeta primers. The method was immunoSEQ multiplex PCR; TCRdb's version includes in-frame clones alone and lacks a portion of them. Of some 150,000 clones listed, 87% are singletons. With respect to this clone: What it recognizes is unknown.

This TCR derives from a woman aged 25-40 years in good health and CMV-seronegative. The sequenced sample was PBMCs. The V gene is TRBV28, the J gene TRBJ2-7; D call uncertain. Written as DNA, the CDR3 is TGTGCCAGCAGTTCCGGCCCCGAGGCGGCTCGCGAGCAGTACTTC. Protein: CASSSGPEAAREQYF.